This record looks at one T cell receptor beta chain sequence and its context. What it binds is unknown. This specimen comes from a study of CD8+ T cells in alopecia areata. Study summary: Once tofacitinib had been taken for 6 to 18 months, 6 months off drug followed. Findings and limits, study-wide: Alphabeta T cells residing in normal skin are also sequenced in scalp samples. Clonality in lesional scalp, especially alopecia totalis/universalis, exceeded that of normal scalp.

Treatment reported: oral pan-JAK inhibitor, 5-10 mg twice daily. It was cDNA, reverse transcribed from extracted RNA, that served as the sequencing template. Here immunoSEQ multiplex PCR was the method, and the copy in TCRdb shows in-frame clones only, minus some. Seen here are 150,000 to 200,000 clones, less than 70% observed once, and the top ten hold 1.3%. The sample was CD4+ T cells sorted from blood, taken at approximately week 49, from a patient treated with tofacitinib. The sequence was collected from a human donor with alopecia areata.

CDR3 residues: CSVEVAFTEAFF. In DNA, the CDR3 is TGCAGCGTTGAGGTGGCATTTACTGAAGCTTTCTTT. The chain joins TRBV29-1 to TRBJ1-1; no clear D. This CDR3 has 12 residues. Trimming took off 3 bases at V and 5 bases at J, with 10 bases between the two ends. Germline CDR1 reads SQVTM; CDR2 reads ANQGSEA.